The sequence of this T cell receptor beta chain was determined in a study of blood T cell repertoires in COVID-19. Study in general: From the United States, Italy and Spain came samples of acute and convalescent COVID-19. Nucleic acid was either cDNA or gDNA, and it came from T cells, B-cell-depleted T cells, or PBMCs.

This clone was seen only once. In the original workflow: Nucleated cell number was recorded as an estimate derived from reference gene primer amplification. Produced via immunoSEQ multiplex PCR; TCRdb's table is partial and in-frame only. That table is the source of V, J and clone size, and D and trimming were worked out from the DNA. The sample includes 60,000 to 90,000 clones, roughly 88% of them seen just once. The CDR3 sequence is 15 residues long. The V and J ends lost 4 bases and 4 bases, in that order; junction bases with no gene match: 3. The TCR sequence derives from a woman in her forties or fifties with acute or convalescent COVID-19. Sequencing input: peripheral blood. This rearrangement joins TRBV23-1 to TRBJ2-6; the match to TRBD1 covers 8 bases. TRBV23-1 is an ORF for which the function is uncertain. Here the CDR3 reads CASSPTGDGANVLTF. In nucleotides, the CDR3 is TGCGCCAGCAGTCCGACAGGGGACGGGGCCAACGTCCTGACTTTC.